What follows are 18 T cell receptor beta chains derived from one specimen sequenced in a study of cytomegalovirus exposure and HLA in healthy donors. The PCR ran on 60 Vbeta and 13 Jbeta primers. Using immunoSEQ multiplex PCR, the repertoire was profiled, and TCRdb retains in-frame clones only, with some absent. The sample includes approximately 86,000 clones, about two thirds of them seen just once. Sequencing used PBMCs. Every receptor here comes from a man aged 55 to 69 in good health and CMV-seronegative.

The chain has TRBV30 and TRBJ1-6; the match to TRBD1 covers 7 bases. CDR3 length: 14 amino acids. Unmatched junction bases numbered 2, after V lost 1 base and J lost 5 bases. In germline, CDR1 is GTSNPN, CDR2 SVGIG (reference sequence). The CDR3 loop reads CAWSEGAHNSPLHF. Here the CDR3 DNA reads TGTGCCTGGAGTGAGGGGGCGCATAATTCACCCCTCCACTTT.

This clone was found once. CDR3 protein: CASKTYRDTEAFF. The CDR3 DNA reads as TGTGCCAGCAAGACCTACAGAGACACTGAAGCTTTCTTT. The chain uses TRBV2 and TRBJ1-1; no clear D gene. Germline V lookup: CDR1 SNHLY, CDR2 FYNNEI. Trimming shortened V by 7 bases and J by 3 bases, and 12 bases separated the two germline ends. The CDR3 contains 13 residues.

This chain's CDR3 is CASSIGTGGLGEAFF. The CDR3 nucleotides are TGTGCCAGTAGTATAGGGACAGGCGGATTGGGTGAAGCTTTCTTT. The chain couples TRBV19 to TRBJ1-1; 7 nucleotides line up with TRBD1. Looked up from germline, CDR1 is LNHDA and CDR2 is SQIVND (reference sequence). V dropped 1 base and J dropped 7; count of bases not matched to a gene: 9. This CDR3 spans 15 amino acids.

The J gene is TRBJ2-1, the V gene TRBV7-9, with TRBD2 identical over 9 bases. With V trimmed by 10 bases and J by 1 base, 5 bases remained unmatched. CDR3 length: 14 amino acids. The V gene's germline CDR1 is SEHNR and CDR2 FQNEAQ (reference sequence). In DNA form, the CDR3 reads TGTGCCACTCAAGCGGGAGGATCCTACAATGAGCAGTTCTTC. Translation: CATQAGGSYNEQFF.

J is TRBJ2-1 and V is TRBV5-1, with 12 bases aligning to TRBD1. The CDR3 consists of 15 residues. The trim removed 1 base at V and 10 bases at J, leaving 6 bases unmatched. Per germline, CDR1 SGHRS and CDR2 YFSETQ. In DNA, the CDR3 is TGCGCCAGCAGCTTGCCGGGACAGGGGGCTCGGGAGCAGTTCTTC. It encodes CASSLPGQGAREQFF.

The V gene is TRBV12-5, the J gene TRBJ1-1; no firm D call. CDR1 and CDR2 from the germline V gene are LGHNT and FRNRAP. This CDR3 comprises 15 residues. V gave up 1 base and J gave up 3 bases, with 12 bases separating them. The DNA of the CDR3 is TGTGCTAGTGGTTTGGGTCGAGGGAGAGACACTGAAGCTTTCTTT. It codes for CASGLGRGRDTEAFF.

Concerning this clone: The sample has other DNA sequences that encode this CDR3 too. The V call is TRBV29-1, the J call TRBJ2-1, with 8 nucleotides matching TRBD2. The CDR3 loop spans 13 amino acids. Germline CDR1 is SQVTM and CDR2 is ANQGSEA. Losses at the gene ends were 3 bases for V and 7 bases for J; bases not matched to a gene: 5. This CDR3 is CSVEGRGGNEQFF. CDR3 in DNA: TGCAGCGTTGAGGGACGGGGGGGTAATGAGCAGTTCTTC.

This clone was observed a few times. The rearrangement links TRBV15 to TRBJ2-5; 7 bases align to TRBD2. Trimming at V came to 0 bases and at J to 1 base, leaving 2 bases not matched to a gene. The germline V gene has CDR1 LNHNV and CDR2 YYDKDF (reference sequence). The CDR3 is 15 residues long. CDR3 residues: CATSREASGQETQYF. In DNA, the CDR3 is TGTGCCACCAGCAGAGAGGCTAGCGGCCAAGAGACCCAGTACTTC. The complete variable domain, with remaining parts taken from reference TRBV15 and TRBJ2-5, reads DAMVIQNPRYQVTQFGKPVTLSCSQTLNHNVMYWYQQKSSQAPKLLFHYYDKDFNNEADTPDNFQSRRPNTSFCFLDIRSPGLGDTAMYLCATSREASGQETQYFGPGTRLLVL.

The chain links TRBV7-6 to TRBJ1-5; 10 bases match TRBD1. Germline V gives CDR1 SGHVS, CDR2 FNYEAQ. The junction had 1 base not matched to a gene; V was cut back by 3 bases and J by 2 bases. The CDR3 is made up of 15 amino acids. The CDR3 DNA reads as TGTGCCAGCAGCTTTGGGACAGGGGGCAATCAGCCCCAGCATTTT. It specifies CASSFGTGGNQPQHF.

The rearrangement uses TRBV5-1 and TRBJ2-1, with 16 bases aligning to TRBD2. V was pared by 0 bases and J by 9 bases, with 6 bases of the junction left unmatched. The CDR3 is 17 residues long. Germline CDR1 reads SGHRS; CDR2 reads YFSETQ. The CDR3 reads CASSLEPGLAGGSEQFF. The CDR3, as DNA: TGCGCCAGCAGCTTGGAGCCGGGACTAGCGGGAGGGAGTGAGCAGTTCTTC.

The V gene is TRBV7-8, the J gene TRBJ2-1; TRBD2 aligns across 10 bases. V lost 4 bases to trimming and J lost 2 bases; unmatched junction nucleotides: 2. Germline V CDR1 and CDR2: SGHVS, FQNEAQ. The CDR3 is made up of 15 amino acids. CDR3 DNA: TGTGCCAGCAGCTCTACTAGCGGGACCTACAATGAGCAGTTCTTC. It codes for CASSSTSGTYNEQFF.

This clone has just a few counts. DNA for the CDR3: TGTGCCAGCAGCTTGGAAGCGGGAGGGCCGTACTTC. Translation: CASSLEAGGPYF. This rearrangement joins TRBV5-8 to TRBJ2-7, with 10 nucleotides matching TRBD2. Germline loops: CDR1 SGHTS, CDR2 YDEGEE. V was pared by 0 bases and J by 12 bases, with 3 bases of the junction left unmatched. CDR3 length: 12 amino acids.

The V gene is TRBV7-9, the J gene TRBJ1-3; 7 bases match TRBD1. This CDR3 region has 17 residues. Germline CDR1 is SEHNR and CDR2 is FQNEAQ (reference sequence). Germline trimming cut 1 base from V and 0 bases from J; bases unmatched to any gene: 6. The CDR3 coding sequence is TGTGCCAGCAGCTTAGGGCTTCCAGGGGGCTCTGGAAACACCATATATTTT. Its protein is CASSLGLPGGSGNTIYF.

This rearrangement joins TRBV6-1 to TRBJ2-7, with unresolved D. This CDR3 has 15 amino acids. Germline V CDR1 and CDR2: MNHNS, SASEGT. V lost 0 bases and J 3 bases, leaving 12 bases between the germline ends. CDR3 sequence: CASSEALGQSYEQYF. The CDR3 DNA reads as TGTGCCAGCAGTGAAGCGCTTGGGCAGAGCTACGAGCAGTACTTC.

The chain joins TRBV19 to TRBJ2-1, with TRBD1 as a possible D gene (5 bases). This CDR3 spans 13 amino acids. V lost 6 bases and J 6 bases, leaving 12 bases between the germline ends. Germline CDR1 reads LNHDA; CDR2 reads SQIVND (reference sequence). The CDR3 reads CASSQGNGNEQFF. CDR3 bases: TGTGCCAGTAGCCAGGGTAACGGCAATGAGCAGTTCTTC.

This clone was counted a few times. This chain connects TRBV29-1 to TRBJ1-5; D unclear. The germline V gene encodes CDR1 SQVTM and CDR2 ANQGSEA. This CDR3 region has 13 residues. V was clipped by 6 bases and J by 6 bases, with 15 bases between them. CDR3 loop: CSVRSSESQPQHF. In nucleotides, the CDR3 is TGCAGCGTCCGCTCGTCTGAGAGTCAGCCCCAGCATTTT.

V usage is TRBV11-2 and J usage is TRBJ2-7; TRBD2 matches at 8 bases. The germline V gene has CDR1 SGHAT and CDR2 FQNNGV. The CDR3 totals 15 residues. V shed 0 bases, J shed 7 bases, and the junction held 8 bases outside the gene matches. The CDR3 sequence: CASSLDPGGAWEQYF. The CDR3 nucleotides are TGTGCCAGCAGCTTAGACCCCGGGGGGGCCTGGGAGCAGTACTTC. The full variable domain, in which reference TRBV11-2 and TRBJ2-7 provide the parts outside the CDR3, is EAGVAQSPRYKIIEKRQSVAFWCNPISGHATLYWYQQILGQGPKLLIQFQNNGVVDDSQLPKDRFSAERLKGVDSTLKIQPAKLEDSAVYLCASSLDPGGAWEQYFGPGTRLTVT.

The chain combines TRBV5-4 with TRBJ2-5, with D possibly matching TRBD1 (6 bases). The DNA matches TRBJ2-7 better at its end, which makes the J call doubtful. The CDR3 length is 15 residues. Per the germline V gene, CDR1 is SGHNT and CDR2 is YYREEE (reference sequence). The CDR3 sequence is CASSPSGGPRYEQYF. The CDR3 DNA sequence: TGTGCCAGCAGCCCTTCTGGGGGCCCCCGCTACGAGCAGTACTTC.